A selection of T cell receptor beta chains follows, all from one sample in a study of blood T cell repertoires in COVID-19. Sequencing used immunoSEQ multiplex PCR; TCRdb keeps in-frame clones, though not all of them. The repertoire has hundreds of thousands of clones, roughly 86% of them found once; the top ten carry more than 8.5%. The specimen was PBMCs or T cells enriched from blood (not recorded which). Every receptor here comes from a woman aged 18-30 years who had recovered from COVID-19. Both conserved end residues are part of each CDR3. D genes are given only for firm matches. Size tells how often a clone was seen (once, few, many) or the class of an expanded clone, and some rows leave it out.

D gene: -
J gene: TRBJ2-7
clone size: -
V gene: TRBV11-2
CDR3 DNA: TGTGCCAGCAGCTTGATGACTTTCTATGAGCAGTACTTC
CDR3 protein: CASSLMTFYEQYF

D gene: TRBD1
J gene: TRBJ2-1
clone size: -
V gene: TRBV6-5
CDR3 DNA: TGTGCCAGCAGTTACGCTACAGGGGGGGAGCAGTTCTTC
CDR3 protein: CASSYATGGEQFF

D gene: TRBD1
J gene: TRBJ1-1
clone size: -
V gene: TRBV3-1/TRBV3-2
CDR3 DNA: TGTGCCAGCAGCCGAATTGACAGGGGCACTGAAGCTTTCTTT
CDR3 protein: CASSRIDRGTEAFF

D gene: -
J gene: TRBJ1-3
clone size: -
V gene: TRBV12-5
CDR3 DNA: TGTGCTAGTGATTTACACCGAACGGGAGTGTACACCATATATTTT
CDR3 protein: CASDLHRTGVYTIYF

D gene: TRBD1
J gene: TRBJ1-3
clone size: -
V gene: TRBV13
CDR3 DNA: TGTGCCAGCAGCTCCACAGGGGTTGAAAACACCATATATTTT
CDR3 protein: CASSSTGVENTIYF

D gene: -
J gene: TRBJ1-1
clone size: -
V gene: TRBV5-8
CDR3 DNA: TGTGCCAGCAGCTTGGATCAGGGAAAGAACACTGAAGCTTTCTTT
CDR3 protein: CASSLDQGKNTEAFF

D gene: -
J gene: TRBJ1-1
clone size: -
V gene: TRBV10-3
CDR3 DNA: TGTGCCATCAGTGAAGCGGCGACGTACACTGAAGCTTTCTTT
CDR3 protein: CAISEAATYTEAFF

D gene: TRBD1
J gene: TRBJ2-7
clone size: -
V gene: TRBV5-6
CDR3 DNA: TGTGCCAGCAGCTCACCAGGACAGGGGGAGATGGGGCTCTTC
CDR3 protein: CASSSPGQGEMGLF

D gene: -
J gene: TRBJ2-7
clone size: many
V gene: TRBV6-5
CDR3 DNA: TGTGCCAGCAGCGAGGTGAACGAGCAGTACTTC
CDR3 protein: CASSEVNEQYF

D gene: TRBD2
J gene: TRBJ2-7
clone size: -
V gene: TRBV14
CDR3 DNA: TGTGCCAGCAGCACTACCGGACTAGCGGGAGGGAGATGGGCATACGAGCAGTACTTC
CDR3 protein: CASSTTGLAGGRWAYEQYF

D gene: -
J gene: TRBJ2-7
clone size: -
V gene: TRBV6-2/TRBV6-3
CDR3 DNA: TGTGCCAGCAGTTACCCTACTCACCGGGACTGGTCCTACGAGCAGTACTTC
CDR3 protein: CASSYPTHRDWSYEQYF

D gene: -
J gene: TRBJ1-4
clone size: -
V gene: TRBV5-4
CDR3 DNA: TGTGCCAGCAGCGCACTAACCGGGACTGCAACTAATGAAAAACTGTTTTTT
CDR3 protein: CASSALTGTATNEKLFF

D gene: -
J gene: TRBJ1-2
clone size: -
V gene: TRBV5-5
CDR3 DNA: TGTGCCAGCAGCCCCAGGGCGGGGTTGGAGACCTTC
CDR3 protein: CASSPRAGLETF

D gene: TRBD2
J gene: TRBJ2-1
clone size: -
V gene: TRBV19
CDR3 DNA: TGTGCCAGTAGTATGACTAGCGGGAGGGAGCAGTTCTTC
CDR3 protein: CASSMTSGREQFF

D gene: TRBD2
J gene: TRBJ2-5
clone size: -
V gene: TRBV7-9
CDR3 DNA: TGTGCCAGCAGCGCGGGACTAGTCAATGAGACCCAGTACTTC
CDR3 protein: CASSAGLVNETQYF

D gene: -
J gene: TRBJ1-5
clone size: -
V gene: TRBV11-3
CDR3 DNA: TGTGCCGGGCTCCCGGGCGCGGGGGAGAATAGCAATCAGCCCCAGCATTTT
CDR3 protein: CAGLPGAGENSNQPQHF

D gene: TRBD1
J gene: TRBJ1-1
clone size: once
V gene: TRBV25-1
CDR3 DNA: TGTGCCAGCAGGACAGGGGGTTTCACTGAAGCTTTCTTT
CDR3 protein: CASRTGGFTEAFF

D gene: TRBD1
J gene: TRBJ2-3
clone size: -
V gene: TRBV7-2
CDR3 DNA: TGTGCCAGCAGCCAGACCGGACAGGGTGCCGGTACGCAGTATTTT
CDR3 protein: CASSQTGQGAGTQYF

D gene: TRBD1
J gene: TRBJ1-2
clone size: -
V gene: TRBV4-1
CDR3 DNA: TGCGCCAGCAGCCAAGCGGCAGGGGGTCACTATGGCTACACCTTC
CDR3 protein: CASSQAAGGHYGYTF

D gene: -
J gene: TRBJ1-3
clone size: -
V gene: TRBV19
CDR3 DNA: TGTGCCAGTACTAGGTTCCATAACTCTGGAAACACCATATATTTT
CDR3 protein: CASTRFHNSGNTIYF

D gene: TRBD1
J gene: TRBJ1-2
clone size: -
V gene: TRBV5-4
CDR3 DNA: TGTGCCAGCAGCCCACCGGACAGGCCTAGCACCTTC
CDR3 protein: CASSPPDRPSTF

D gene: -
J gene: TRBJ1-2
clone size: -
V gene: TRBV7-9
CDR3 DNA: TGTGCCAGCAGAGGGGTTAACTATGGCTACACCTTC
CDR3 protein: CASRGVNYGYTF

D gene: -
J gene: TRBJ1-1
clone size: -
V gene: TRBV3-1/TRBV3-2
CDR3 DNA: TGTGCCAGCAGCCAAGAGGGGCATTTCACTGAAGCTTTCTTT
CDR3 protein: CASSQEGHFTEAFF

D gene: -
J gene: TRBJ1-6
clone size: -
V gene: TRBV15
CDR3 DNA: TGTGCCACCAGCATTCAGGGCCTCCGCTCACCCCTCCACTTT
CDR3 protein: CATSIQGLRSPLHF

D gene: TRBD1
J gene: TRBJ1-1
clone size: -
V gene: TRBV6-5
CDR3 DNA: TGTGCCAGCAGTACCCGACAGGGGTTTAGTCCTGGTTTCTTT
CDR3 protein: CASSTRQGFSPGFF

D gene: -
J gene: TRBJ2-1
clone size: once
V gene: TRBV7-8
CDR3 DNA: TGTGCCAGCAGCCTCTTCAATGAGCAGTTCTTC
CDR3 protein: CASSLFNEQFF

D gene: TRBD1
J gene: TRBJ1-5
clone size: -
V gene: TRBV6-2/TRBV6-3
CDR3 DNA: TGTGCCAGCAGCGGACAGGTGAGCAATCAGCCCCAGCATTTT
CDR3 protein: CASSGQVSNQPQHF

D gene: -
J gene: TRBJ2-3
clone size: -
V gene: TRBV5-1
CDR3 DNA: TGCGCCAGCAGCTTATCACGACATAGCACAGATACGCAGTATTTT
CDR3 protein: CASSLSRHSTDTQYF

D gene: -
J gene: TRBJ1-2
clone size: -
V gene: TRBV19
CDR3 DNA: TGTGCCAGTAGTATAGTTGGAGGGGCCTACTATGGCTACACCTTC
CDR3 protein: CASSIVGGAYYGYTF

D gene: TRBD1
J gene: TRBJ2-7
clone size: -
V gene: TRBV4-2
CDR3 DNA: TGTGCCAGCAGCCAAGATGGCCAGGGGGACTCCTACGAGCAGTACTTC
CDR3 protein: CASSQDGQGDSYEQYF

D gene: -
J gene: TRBJ2-5
clone size: -
V gene: TRBV5-1
CDR3 DNA: TGCGCCAGCAGCCCGGAGGGCCACGCAAGGGGGACCCAGTACTTC
CDR3 protein: CASSPEGHARGTQYF

D gene: TRBD1
J gene: TRBJ2-7
clone size: few
V gene: TRBV19
CDR3 DNA: TGTGCCAGTAGTACGGGACAGCACTACGAGCAGTACTTC
CDR3 protein: CASSTGQHYEQYF

D gene: TRBD1
J gene: TRBJ2-7
clone size: -
V gene: TRBV3-1/TRBV3-2
CDR3 DNA: TGTGCCAGCAGACCAGACAGGGCGACCTACGAGCAGTACTTC
CDR3 protein: CASRPDRATYEQYF

D gene: TRBD2
J gene: TRBJ2-1
clone size: -
V gene: TRBV4-1
CDR3 DNA: TGCGCCAGCAGCCAAGCACTAGCGGTGACCTCCTCCTACAATGAGCAGTTCTTC
CDR3 protein: CASSQALAVTSSYNEQFF

D gene: -
J gene: TRBJ2-6
clone size: -
V gene: TRBV30
CDR3 DNA: TGTGCCTGCGATCGTAGCTCTGGGGCCAACGTCCTGACTTTC
CDR3 protein: CACDRSSGANVLTF

D gene: -
J gene: TRBJ1-1
clone size: -
V gene: TRBV5-1
CDR3 DNA: TGCGCCAGCAGCCCCAGTGGGAACACTGAAGCTTTCTTT
CDR3 protein: CASSPSGNTEAFF

D gene: -
J gene: TRBJ2-3
clone size: once
V gene: TRBV4-3
CDR3 DNA: TGCGCCAGCAGCCAAGTTCGCGGGGGCACAGATACGCAGTATTTT
CDR3 protein: CASSQVRGGTDTQYF

D gene: -
J gene: TRBJ1-1
clone size: once
V gene: TRBV11-3
CDR3 DNA: TGTGCCAGCAGCGGTGGAGGGGAGAACACTGAAGCTTTCTTT
CDR3 protein: CASSGGGENTEAFF

D gene: -
J gene: TRBJ1-5
clone size: -
V gene: TRBV30
CDR3 DNA: TGTGCCTGGAGTGTGGAGGGTGCTAATCAGCCCCAGCATTTT
CDR3 protein: CAWSVEGANQPQHF

D gene: -
J gene: TRBJ1-1
clone size: -
V gene: TRBV9
CDR3 DNA: TGTGCCAGCAGCCGCGCGGGGACTGAAGCTTTCTTT
CDR3 protein: CASSRAGTEAFF

D gene: TRBD2
J gene: TRBJ2-3
clone size: -
V gene: TRBV19
CDR3 DNA: TGTGCCAGTAGTTCAAGCGGGAGACGGAGCACAGATACGCAGTATTTT
CDR3 protein: CASSSSGRRSTDTQYF

D gene: -
J gene: TRBJ1-1
clone size: once
V gene: TRBV28
CDR3 DNA: TGTGCCAGCAGCCTCCATGGTACAGTGAACACTGAAGCTTTCTTT
CDR3 protein: CASSLHGTVNTEAFF